The sequence of this T cell receptor (beta chain) was determined in a study of response to subunit inactivated influenza vaccine. MiXCR was run by TCRdb on the RT-PCR reads, yielding one entry per CDR3 protein. The table has about half a million distinct CDR3 sequences, 11% seen once; the top ten hold 10% to 15%. Overall study findings and caveats: The authors put forward the suggestion that each seasonal influenza vaccination may bring in only a limited number of new T cells.

CDR1 and CDR2 (germline): SQVTM, ANQGSEA. V lost 4 bases and J lost 3; bases outside the gene matches: 6. The CDR3 runs to 14 residues. On this clonotype itself: Its antigen is currently unknown.

This receptor was identified in a man aged 50 to 60 who received an inactivated influenza vaccine. The material sequenced was PBMCs from blood, taken about 40 days after vaccination. The chain has TRBV29-1 and TRBJ2-7; 10 bases align to TRBD1. CDR3 DNA: TGCAGCGTTGTACAGGGACAGGGGATCTACGAGCAGTACTTC. Its translation: CSVVQGQGIYEQYF.